The 21 T cell receptor beta chains listed next were all sequenced from one sample in a study of blood T cell repertoires in COVID-19. Data came from immunoSEQ multiplex PCR; TCRdb stores just in-frame clones and leaves some out. This repertoire shows a few hundred thousand clones, roughly 80% found once; its top ten account for 4% to 5%. The sample consisted of peripheral blood. The receptors here all came from a woman in her 50s with active or convalescent COVID-19.

J is TRBJ2-7 and V is TRBV28; D gene ambiguous. CDR3 length equals 13 residues. Germline V lookup: CDR1 MDHEN, CDR2 SYDVKM. V lost 4 bases and J 2 bases, leaving 9 bases between the germline ends. The CDR3 here is CASSWARTYEQYF. For the CDR3, the DNA is TGTGCCAGCAGTTGGGCCAGAACCTACGAGCAGTACTTC. Looking up the rest from reference TRBV28 and TRBJ2-7 gives the full variable domain: DVKVTQSSRYLVKRTGEKVFLECVQDMDHENMFWYRQDPGLGLRLIYFSYDVKMKEKGDIPEGYSVSREKKERFSLILESASTNQTSMYLCASSWARTYEQYFGPGTRLTVT.

The chain carries TRBV18 and TRBJ2-3, with 7 positions matching TRBD2. J was trimmed by 0 bases and V by 4 bases; bases with no gene match: 7. The CDR3 loop spans 16 amino acids. CDR1 and CDR2 from the germline V gene are KGHSH and LQKENI. The CDR3 sequence: CASSRSSGRSTDTQYF. CDR3 bases: TGTGCCAGCTCACGTTCTAGCGGTAGAAGCACAGATACGCAGTATTTT.

This chain links TRBV11-3 with TRBJ2-1; D is uncertain. The length of the CDR3 is 15 residues. V lost 2 bases and J lost 10, with 18 bases in between. Germline V gives CDR1 SGHNT, CDR2 YENEEA. Written as DNA, the CDR3 is TGTGCCAGCAGCTTATGGTCGCCACAAGAATGGGAGCAGTTCTTC. Protein product: CASSLWSPQEWEQFF.

The chain links TRBV7-3 to TRBJ2-1, with 10 nucleotides matching TRBD1. Looked up from germline, CDR1 is SGHTA and CDR2 is FQGTGA. The CDR3 is 15 amino acids. The junction had 5 bases not matched to a gene; V was cut back by 5 bases and J by 4 bases. The CDR3 loop is CASSPRDRGYNEQFF. The CDR3 nucleotides are TGTGCCAGCAGCCCCCGGGACAGGGGATACAATGAGCAGTTCTTC.

The CDR3 DNA is TGTGCCAGCAGTTCCCTCGATAGCTCCTACAATGAGCAGTTCTTC. The encoded protein is CASSSLDSSYNEQFF. V and J are TRBV6-5 and TRBJ2-1; no clear D gene. Trimming cost V 4 bases and J 0 bases, with 10 bases left between them. Per the germline V gene, CDR1 is MNHEY and CDR2 is SVGAGI. This CDR3 comprises 15 residues.

CDR3 sequence: CAWTMTGYNSPLHF. Written as DNA, the CDR3 is TGTGCCTGGACTATGACAGGGTATAATTCACCCCTCCACTTT. The chain uses TRBV30 and TRBJ1-6, with 7 bases lining up with TRBD1. Germline CDR1 reads GTSNPN; CDR2 reads SVGIG (reference sequence). Trimming cost V 4 bases and J 4 bases; bases outside gene matches: 4. This CDR3 has 14 amino acids.

The chain joins TRBV23-1 to TRBJ1-1, with 9 bases matching TRBD1. TRBV23-1 counts as an open reading frame of uncertain function. V gave up 0 bases and J gave up 1 base; unmatched junction bases: 3. The CDR3 covers 16 residues. The CDR3 region is CASSQSPDRGNTEAFF. In DNA, the CDR3 is TGCGCCAGCAGTCAATCTCCGGACAGGGGGAACACTGAAGCTTTCTTT.

This chain uses TRBV2 with TRBJ2-7, with TRBD1 matching over 7 bases. CDR3 length: 14 residues. Germline-derived CDR1 and CDR2 are SNHLY and FYNNEI. V lost 7 bases and J lost 5; bases outside the gene matches: 11. The DNA of the CDR3 is TGTGCCAGCAATATTGACAGGGACGTGAACGAGCAGTACTTC. It is translated as CASNIDRDVNEQYF.

This chain links TRBV24-1 with TRBJ1-2, with 8 positions matching TRBD1. The CDR3 spans 13 residues. Germline lookup yields CDR1 KGHDR and CDR2 SFDVKD. V lost 6 bases and J lost 3; bases outside the gene matches: 2. CDR3 bases: TGTGCCACCAGTCAGACAGGGGACTATGGCTACACCTTC. Amino acids: CATSQTGDYGYTF.

This clone appeared once. J is TRBJ1-1 and V is TRBV30, with D perhaps TRBD1 (6 bases). The CDR3 contains 17 residues. Germline V gene lookup returns CDR1 GTSNPN and CDR2 SVGIG (reference sequence). The germline V and J ends were trimmed by 0 bases and 3 bases, with 20 bases remaining between them. This CDR3 reads CAWSVRSFGRGYTEAFF. The CDR3 DNA reads TGTGCCTGGAGTGTACGTAGTTTCGGCAGGGGCTACACTGAAGCTTTCTTT. The complete variable domain, with remaining parts taken from reference TRBV30 and TRBJ1-1, reads SQTIHQWPATLVQPVGSPLSLECTVEGTSNPNLYWYRQAAGRGLQLLFYSVGIGQISSEVPQNLSASRPQDRQFILSSKKLLLSDSGFYLCAWSVRSFGRGYTEAFFGQGTRLTVV.

This clone has only one observation. The V and J genes are TRBV5-6 and TRBJ2-7; tentative D call: TRBD2 (5 bases). V lost 2 bases and J 2 bases, leaving 8 bases between the germline ends. Germline-derived CDR1 and CDR2 are SGHDT and YYEEEE. The CDR3 covers 13 residues. In nucleotides, the CDR3 is TGTGCCAGCAGCTTAGCGGTTGCCTACGAGCAGTACTTC. Its protein is CASSLAVAYEQYF.

This clone occurred once. This sequence joins TRBV5-1 and TRBJ2-1; 8 bases agree with TRBD1. V gave up 3 bases and J gave up 7 bases; unmatched junction bases: 9. The germline CDR1 and CDR2 sequences are SGHRS and YFSETQ. The CDR3 has 15 residues. CDR3 nucleotide sequence: TGCGCCAGCAGCTGGGCGACAGGGGCAGGGAATGAGCAGTTCTTC. It yields the protein CASSWATGAGNEQFF.

This chain links TRBV5-4 with TRBJ2-1, with 11 bases aligning to TRBD1. CDR1 is SGHNT and CDR2 is YYREEE in the germline V gene (reference sequence). The CDR3 has 16 amino acids. V dropped 3 bases and J dropped 3; count of bases not matched to a gene: 5. The CDR3: CASSSGDRGIYNEQFF. CDR3 DNA sequence: TGTGCCAGCAGCTCGGGGGACAGGGGGATCTACAATGAGCAGTTCTTC.

V usage is TRBV20-1 and J usage is TRBJ2-1; the match to TRBD2 covers 11 bases. This CDR3 has 16 amino acids. Germline V gene lookup returns CDR1 DFQATT and CDR2 SNEGSKA (reference sequence). The V gene end was trimmed by 3 bases and the J gene end by 5 bases; junction bases not matched to a gene: 9. This CDR3 reads CSASKLAGGPDNEQFF. CDR3 nucleotide sequence: TGCAGTGCTAGTAAGTTAGCGGGAGGGCCCGACAATGAGCAGTTCTTC.

V gene TRBV24-1 combines with J gene TRBJ2-3; D is perhaps TRBD1 (7 bases). The CDR3 extends over 15 amino acids. Between the trimmed V and J ends, which lost 9 bases and 2 bases, there was a span of 17 bases. Per the germline V gene, CDR1 is KGHDR and CDR2 is SFDVKD. The CDR3 reads CATSRGGGHTDTQYF. CDR3 DNA: TGTGCCACCTCCCGTGGAGGGGGCCACACAGATACGCAGTATTTT.

The chain combines TRBV28 with TRBJ2-4; TRBD1 agrees at 9 bases. The CDR3 has 14 residues. Per germline, CDR1 MDHEN and CDR2 SYDVKM. With V trimmed by 5 bases and J by 9 bases, 8 bases remained unmatched. The CDR3 DNA is TGTGCCAGCAGTACTACAGGGGGCTTTGCCATTCAGTACTTC. It translates to CASSTTGGFAIQYF.

The genes are TRBV5-4 and TRBJ2-1, with TRBD2 matching 8 bases. From germline, CDR1 is SGHNT and CDR2 YYREEE (reference sequence). The J segment lost 5 bases and the V segment lost 4 bases, leaving 11 bases of the junction unmatched. The CDR3 loop spans 16 amino acids. Here the CDR3 DNA reads TGTGCCAGCAGCGCCCCTTCTCGGGAGGGACACAATGAGCAGTTCTTC. This codes for CASSAPSREGHNEQFF.

The table lists this clone with a count of one. This chain uses TRBV7-8 with TRBJ1-1; no clear D gene. V was cut by 6 bases and J by 1 base, with 15 bases left in between. CDR3 length: 15 residues. The germline V gene encodes CDR1 SGHVS and CDR2 FQNEAQ. Written as DNA, the CDR3 is TGTGCCAGCAGACCGCGGGAGGGCGCGAACACTGAAGCTTTCTTT. Protein product: CASRPREGANTEAFF.

This clone has just one count. J is TRBJ2-5 and V is TRBV4-2; tentatively, D is TRBD1 (6 bases). CDR1 is LGHNA, CDR2 YNFKEQ, per germline. With 1 base removed from V and 4 bases from J, the gap between germline ends came to 13 bases. This CDR3 region has 15 residues. The CDR3: CASSQAHPRGETQYF. The CDR3 DNA reads as TGTGCCAGCAGCCAAGCCCACCCCAGGGGAGAGACCCAGTACTTC.

The chain has TRBV28 and TRBJ1-2; D may be TRBD1 (5 bases). Germline lookup yields CDR1 MDHEN and CDR2 SYDVKM. This CDR3 contains 18 residues. V lost 2 bases and J lost 9, with 28 bases in between. The CDR3 loop reads CASSLGWGGKTEAPRYTF. In DNA form, the CDR3 reads TGTGCCAGCAGTTTAGGCTGGGGCGGGAAGACGGAGGCTCCCCGCTACACCTTC.

This clone occurred a few times. V gene TRBV5-1 combines with J gene TRBJ1-1; 7 bases are a match to TRBD1. V shed 4 bases and J 5 bases; nucleotides not matched to a gene: 8. Germline-derived CDR1 and CDR2 are SGHRS and YFSETQ. The CDR3 is made up of 14 amino acids. The CDR3 nucleotides are TGCGCCAGCAGCCTAAGGACAGGTACGACTGAAGCTTTCTTT. Translation: CASSLRTGTTEAFF.